These 18 T cell receptor beta chains came from one sample sequenced in a study of chemoradiotherapy in HPV16-positive cancers (dated by TCRdb to the early 2020s). Library preparation used the immunoSEQ multiplex PCR assay. TCRdb mirrors the immuneACCESS table, restricted to in-frame sequences. Some clones are absent from its copies; in checked studies, under half trace to an unresolved V gene, and the reason for the others is unknown. Present in this sample are more than 7,500 clones, over 70% of which were seen just once. Together, the top ten hold approximately 8.7% of the sample. The sample was gathered from a patient who underwent chemoradiotherapy. The receptor set was obtained from a human donor with HPV-associated anogenital cancer.

J is TRBJ2-3 and V is TRBV5-6, with 14 bases identical to TRBD2. The CDR3 totals 17 residues. The V gene's germline CDR1 is SGHDT and CDR2 YYEEEE. J gave up 3 bases and V 4 bases, and 7 bases lay outside the gene matches. DNA for the CDR3: TGTGCCAGCAGCACAACCAGGACTAGCGGGGGGACAGATACGCAGTATTTT. Encoded protein: CASSTTRTSGGTDTQYF.

The chain uses TRBV5-4 and TRBJ1-1; no reliable D call. Germline V lookup: CDR1 SGHNT, CDR2 YYREEE (reference sequence). This CDR3 has 15 amino acids. Trimming took 4 bases from V and 5 from J, leaving 18 bases between them. The CDR3 spells CASSRAGSIPTEAFF. Written as DNA, the CDR3 is TGTGCCAGCAGCCGGGCGGGCAGCATCCCTACTGAAGCTTTCTTT.

This rearrangement joins TRBV6-5 to TRBJ2-1; D may correspond to TRBD1 or TRBD2 (5 bases each). V lost 6 bases and J lost 9, with 21 bases in between. Germline loops: CDR1 MNHEY, CDR2 SVGAGI. The CDR3 is 15 amino acids. CDR3: CASSSGTAALGEQFF. CDR3 in DNA: TGTGCCAGCAGCTCCGGGACGGCAGCTCTGGGTGAGCAGTTCTTC.

The chain carries TRBV7-6 and TRBJ2-2; a possible D gene is TRBD2 (6 bases). Germline-derived CDR1 and CDR2 are SGHVS and FNYEAQ. The CDR3 is 16 amino acids. Trimming left V 5 bases short and J 4 bases short, with 17 bases between. The DNA for the CDR3 is TGTGCCAGCAGCCCCACGTCCGGGAGTCCCACCGGGGAGCTGTTTTTT. Its translation is CASSPTSGSPTGELFF.

A few counts support this clone. V is TRBV19 and J is TRBJ1-3; the D is unclear. Germline V lookup: CDR1 LNHDA, CDR2 SQIVND (reference sequence). The CDR3 consists of 15 residues. V shed 5 bases and J shed 4 bases, with 15 bases lying between them. The CDR3 here is CASSSDGQRGNTIYF. Here the CDR3 DNA reads TGTGCCAGTAGTTCGGACGGTCAGAGGGGAAACACCATATATTTT.

The chain is built from TRBV6-6 and TRBJ1-5; a possible D gene is TRBD1 (5 bases). Germline CDR1 MNHNY, CDR2 SVGAGI (reference sequence). With 8 bases removed from V and 4 bases from J, the gap between germline ends came to 9 bases. CDR3 length: 12 residues. The CDR3 sequence: CASRDSNQPQHF. In DNA form, the CDR3 reads TGTGCCAGCCGCGACAGTAATCAGCCCCAGCATTTT.

The chain combines TRBV7-2 with TRBJ1-5; D gene uncertain. CDR3 length: 14 residues. Trimming pared 2 bases from V and 4 bases from J, leaving 9 bases between. Germline V CDR1 and CDR2: SGHTA, FQGNSA. As DNA, the CDR3 is TGTGCCAGCAGCTTATATGTATCTAATCAGCCCCAGCATTTT. It translates to CASSLYVSNQPQHF.

V gene TRBV19 combines with J gene TRBJ2-3; tentative D call: TRBD2 (5 bases). V lost 2 bases and J 1 base, leaving 10 bases between the germline ends. The germline gives CDR1 LNHDA, CDR2 SQIVND (reference sequence). This CDR3 region has 15 residues. Written as DNA, the CDR3 is TGTGCCAGTAGTATAATTAGCGCACGCACAGATACGCAGTATTTT. Its translation: CASSIISARTDTQYF.

The J gene is TRBJ2-7, the V gene TRBV4-1; perhaps TRBD2 as D (5 bases). The ends were cut back, 1 base at V and 2 bases at J, with 12 bases in the middle. Germline-derived CDR1 and CDR2 are MGHRA and YSYEKL. This CDR3 contains 15 residues. The chain's CDR3 is CASSQARGYTYEQYF. The CDR3 bases are TGCGCCAGCAGCCAAGCCCGGGGTTATACCTACGAGCAGTACTTC.

The chain uses TRBV27 and TRBJ1-4, with 8 bases fitting TRBD1. Germline V lookup: CDR1 MNHEY, CDR2 SMNVEV (reference sequence). The trim removed 6 bases at V and 2 bases at J, leaving 2 bases unmatched. This CDR3 contains 14 residues. CDR3: CASRRQGTNEKLFF. The CDR3 bases are TGTGCCAGCAGGCGACAGGGGACTAATGAAAAACTGTTTTTT.

The chain combines TRBV5-5 with TRBJ1-1; D unresolved. The V end was cut by 2 bases, the J end by 3 bases, with 14 bases between. Germline lookup yields CDR1 SGHKS and CDR2 YYEKEE (reference sequence). The CDR3 length is 15 residues. The CDR3 DNA reads as TGTGCCAGCAGCTTTGGGCCCCCTGGGTACACTGAAGCTTTCTTT. Its translation: CASSFGPPGYTEAFF.

The chain employs TRBV30 and TRBJ2-7; TRBD2 might be the D (5 bases). This CDR3 has 14 residues. The V gene lost 6 bases and the J gene lost 2 bases, with 17 bases spanning the gap. Germline values: CDR1 GTSNPN, CDR2 SVGIG (reference sequence). CDR3 sequence: CACRGSLIAYEQYF. In DNA form, the CDR3 reads TGTGCCTGTCGGGGTAGTCTCATAGCCTACGAGCAGTACTTC.

The J gene is TRBJ1-6, the V gene TRBV9; TRBD1 might be the D (5 bases). Trimming took off 4 bases at V and 7 bases at J, with 15 bases between the two ends. This CDR3 is built from 15 residues. Per germline, CDR1 SGDLS and CDR2 YYNGEE. CDR3 in DNA: TGTGCCAGCAGCCACAGCAGGGAGATCAATTCACCCCTCCACTTT. This codes for CASSHSREINSPLHF.

The chain has TRBV9 and TRBJ1-2, with D possibly TRBD1 on 6 matching bases. The CDR3 contains 13 residues. V was shortened by 2 bases and J by 4 bases, with 9 bases between the two germline ends. From germline, CDR1 is SGDLS and CDR2 YYNGEE. DNA for the CDR3: TGTGCCAGCAGCGTCACGACAGGCTATGGCTACACCTTC. Its translation: CASSVTTGYGYTF.

This clone occurred a few times. The same CDR3 also results from other DNA sequences found in this sample. The genes are TRBV5-1 and TRBJ1-4; D is possibly TRBD1 (5 bases). V was pared by 3 bases and J by 8 bases, with 14 bases between. The CDR3 extends over 14 amino acids. In germline, CDR1 is SGHRS, CDR2 YFSETQ. As DNA, the CDR3 is TGCGCCAGCAGCTGGGACTCCCGGGGGGAAAAACTGTTTTTT. This gives the protein CASSWDSRGEKLFF.

The chain links TRBV11-2 to TRBJ1-3; D may be TRBD1 (5 bases). Trimming cost V 2 bases and J 1 base, with 12 bases left between them. The length of the CDR3 is 16 residues. CDR1 and CDR2 from the germline V gene are SGHAT and FQNNGV. CDR3 sequence reads: CASSLKWGVSGNTIYF. CDR3 nucleotides: TGTGCCAGCAGCTTAAAGTGGGGGGTGTCTGGAAACACCATATATTTT.

This chain joins TRBV6-1 and TRBJ1-2; D ambiguous. Per the germline V gene, CDR1 is MNHNS and CDR2 is SASEGT. V gave up 5 bases and J gave up 6 bases, with 16 bases separating them. The CDR3 spans 14 residues. The chain's CDR3 is CASSRGTVGNGYTF. The CDR3 DNA reads TGTGCCAGCAGTCGGGGAACAGTAGGAAATGGCTACACCTTC.

The rearrangement links TRBV5-5 to TRBJ1-4; possible D gene TRBD1, 6 bases. V lost 5 bases and J 7 bases, leaving 15 bases between the germline ends. The CDR3 has 14 amino acids. Germline values: CDR1 SGHKS, CDR2 YYEKEE (reference sequence). The CDR3 sequence: CASRSGGRFEKLFF. CDR3 coding DNA: TGTGCCAGCAGGTCCGGGGGGCGCTTTGAAAAACTGTTTTTT.